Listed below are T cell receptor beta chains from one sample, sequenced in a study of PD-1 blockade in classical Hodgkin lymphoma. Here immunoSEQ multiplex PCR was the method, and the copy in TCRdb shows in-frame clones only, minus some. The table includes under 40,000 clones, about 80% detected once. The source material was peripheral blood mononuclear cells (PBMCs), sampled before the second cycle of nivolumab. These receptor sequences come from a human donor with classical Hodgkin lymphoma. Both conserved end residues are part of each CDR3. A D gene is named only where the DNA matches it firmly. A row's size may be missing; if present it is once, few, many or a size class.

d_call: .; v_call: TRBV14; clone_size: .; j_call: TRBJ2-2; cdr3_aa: CASSQYLGSGELFF; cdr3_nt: TGTGCCAGCAGCCAATATTTAGGTAGCGGGGAGCTGTTTTTT
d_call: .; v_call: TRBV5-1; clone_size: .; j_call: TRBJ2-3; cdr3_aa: CASSLGVVGTDTQYF; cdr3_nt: TGCGCCAGCAGCTTGGGGGTAGTGGGCACAGATACGCAGTATTTT
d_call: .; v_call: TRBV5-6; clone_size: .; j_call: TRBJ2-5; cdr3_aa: CASSLGPYGETQYF; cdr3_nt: TGTGCCAGCAGCTTGGGCCCCTACGGAGAGACCCAGTACTTC
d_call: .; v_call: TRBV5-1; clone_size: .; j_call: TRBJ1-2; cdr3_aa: CASSPGVTVLNYGYTF; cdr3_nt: TGCGCCAGCAGCCCGGGAGTGACGGTCCTCAACTATGGCTACACCTTC
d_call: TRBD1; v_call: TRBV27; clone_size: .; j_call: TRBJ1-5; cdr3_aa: CASRALDRSNQPQHF; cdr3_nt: TGTGCCAGCAGAGCCTTGGACAGGAGCAATCAGCCCCAGCATTTT
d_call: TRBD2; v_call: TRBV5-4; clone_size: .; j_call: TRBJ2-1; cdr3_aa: CASSLGGSSYNEQFF; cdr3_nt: TGTGCCAGCAGCTTGGGCGGGAGCTCCTACAATGAGCAGTTCTTC
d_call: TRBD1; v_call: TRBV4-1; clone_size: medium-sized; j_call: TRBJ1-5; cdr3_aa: CASSQTKARDSQPQHF; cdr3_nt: TGCGCCAGCAGCCAAACCAAAGCGAGGGACAGCCAGCCCCAGCATTTT
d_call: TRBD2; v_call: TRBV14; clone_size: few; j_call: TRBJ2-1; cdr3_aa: CASSQLGTSGYNEQFF; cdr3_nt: TGTGCCAGCAGCCAACTCGGGACTAGCGGATACAATGAGCAGTTCTTC
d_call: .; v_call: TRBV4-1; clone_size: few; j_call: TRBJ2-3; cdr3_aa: CASSQDPRGDTDTQYF; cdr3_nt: TGCGCCAGCAGCCAAGACCCGAGGGGGGACACAGATACGCAGTATTTT
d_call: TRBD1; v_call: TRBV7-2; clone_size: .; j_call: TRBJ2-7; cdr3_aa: CASSRNRGFLYEQYF; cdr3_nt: TGTGCCAGCAGCAGGAACAGGGGTTTCCTCTACGAGCAGTACTTC
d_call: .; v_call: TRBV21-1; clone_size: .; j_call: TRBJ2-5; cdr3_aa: CASSGQDQETQYF; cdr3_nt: TGTGCCAGCAGCGGGCAGGATCAAGAGACCCAGTACTTC
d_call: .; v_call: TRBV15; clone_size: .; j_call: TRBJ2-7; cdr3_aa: CATSIQRFDEQYF; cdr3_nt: TGTGCCACCAGCATTCAGAGGTTCGACGAGCAGTACTTC
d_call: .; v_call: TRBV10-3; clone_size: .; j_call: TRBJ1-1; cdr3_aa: CAISESKGENTEAFF; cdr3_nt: TGTGCCATCAGTGAGTCGAAAGGAGAGAACACTGAAGCTTTCTTT
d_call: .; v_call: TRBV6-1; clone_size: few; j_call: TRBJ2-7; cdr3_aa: CASSEPYEQYF; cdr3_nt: TGTGCCAGCAGTGAACCGTACGAGCAGTACTTC
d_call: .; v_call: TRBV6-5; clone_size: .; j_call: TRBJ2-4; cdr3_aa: CARPRGELAKNIQYF; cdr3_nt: TGTGCCCGCCCGCGCGGGGAACTAGCCAAAAACATTCAGTACTTC
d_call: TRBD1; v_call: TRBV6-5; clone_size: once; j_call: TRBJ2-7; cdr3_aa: CASTSGGPSYEQYF; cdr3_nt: TGTGCCAGCACCTCAGGGGGCCCGTCCTACGAGCAGTACTTC
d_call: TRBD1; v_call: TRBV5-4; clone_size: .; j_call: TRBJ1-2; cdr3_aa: CASSSSSRQGHGYTF; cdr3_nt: TGTGCCAGCAGCTCTTCCTCCCGACAGGGCCATGGCTACACCTTC
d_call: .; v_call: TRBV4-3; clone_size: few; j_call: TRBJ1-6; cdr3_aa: CASSQDLGSSPLHF; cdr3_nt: TGCGCCAGCAGCCAAGATCTGGGGAGCTCACCCCTCCACTTT
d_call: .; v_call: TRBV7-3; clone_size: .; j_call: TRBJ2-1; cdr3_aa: CASSNGVRGSEQFF; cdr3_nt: TGTGCCAGCAGCAACGGGGTTCGGGGGAGTGAGCAGTTCTTC
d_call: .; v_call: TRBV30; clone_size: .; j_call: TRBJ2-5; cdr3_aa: CAWSVYPGEETQYF; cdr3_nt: TGTGCCTGGAGTGTATACCCAGGGGAGGAGACCCAGTACTTC
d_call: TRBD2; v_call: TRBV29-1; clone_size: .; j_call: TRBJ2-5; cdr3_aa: CSGGTSGQETQYF; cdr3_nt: TGCAGCGGCGGGACTAGCGGGCAAGAGACCCAGTACTTC
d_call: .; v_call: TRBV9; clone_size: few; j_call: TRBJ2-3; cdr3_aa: CASSVGLGDPSGADTQYF; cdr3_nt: TGTGCCAGCAGCGTAGGATTGGGCGATCCCTCGGGAGCAGATACGCAGTATTTT
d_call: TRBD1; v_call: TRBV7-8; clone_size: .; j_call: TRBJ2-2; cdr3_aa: CASRHGTANTGELFF; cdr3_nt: TGTGCCAGCAGACATGGGACAGCCAACACCGGGGAGCTGTTTTTT
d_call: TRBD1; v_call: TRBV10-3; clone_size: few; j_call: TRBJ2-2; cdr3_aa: CAIPGGKSTGELFF; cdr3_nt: TGTGCCATCCCAGGGGGTAAAAGCACCGGGGAGCTGTTTTTT
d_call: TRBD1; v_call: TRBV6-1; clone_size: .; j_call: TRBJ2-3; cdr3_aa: CASSGGQGASTDTQYF; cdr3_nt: TGTGCCAGCAGTGGAGGACAGGGCGCTAGCACAGATACGCAGTATTTT
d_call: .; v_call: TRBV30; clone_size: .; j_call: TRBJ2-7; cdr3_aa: CAWSVGTGRSYEQYF; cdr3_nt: TGTGCCTGGAGTGTCGGTACAGGGAGGTCCTACGAGCAGTACTTC
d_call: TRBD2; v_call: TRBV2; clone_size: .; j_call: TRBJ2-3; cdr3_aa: CASRGLTGGSTDTQYF; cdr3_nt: TGTGCCAGCAGGGGATTAACGGGGGGAAGCACAGATACGCAGTATTTT
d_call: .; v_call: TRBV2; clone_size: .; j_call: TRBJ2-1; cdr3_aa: CASTTGTLSYNEQFF; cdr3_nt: TGTGCCAGCACGACCGGTACTCTTTCCTACAATGAGCAGTTCTTC
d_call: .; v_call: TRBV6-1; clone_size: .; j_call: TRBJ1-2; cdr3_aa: CATGAHIGYTF; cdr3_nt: TGTGCCACAGGGGCGCATATCGGCTACACCTTC
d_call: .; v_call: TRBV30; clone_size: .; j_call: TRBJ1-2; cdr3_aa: CAWSDSPNYGYTF; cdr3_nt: TGTGCCTGGAGCGACAGTCCTAACTATGGCTACACCTTC
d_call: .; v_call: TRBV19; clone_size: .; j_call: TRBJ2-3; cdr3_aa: CASSPSGDTQYF; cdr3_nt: TGTGCCAGTAGTCCCTCGGGGGATACGCAGTATTTT
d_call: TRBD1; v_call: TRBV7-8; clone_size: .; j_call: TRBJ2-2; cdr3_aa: CASSSRGQGAGTGELFF; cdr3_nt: TGTGCCAGCAGCTCGAGGGGACAGGGGGCGGGCACCGGGGAGCTGTTTTTT
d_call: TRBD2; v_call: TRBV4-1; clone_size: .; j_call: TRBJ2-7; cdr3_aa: CASSPLAGGRKEQYF; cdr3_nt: TGCGCCAGCAGCCCCCTAGCGGGGGGGCGGAAAGAGCAGTACTTC
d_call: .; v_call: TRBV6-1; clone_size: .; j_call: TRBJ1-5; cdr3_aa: CASSEGPYSNQPQHF; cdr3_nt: TGTGCCAGCAGTGAAGGGCCCTATAGCAATCAGCCCCAGCATTTT
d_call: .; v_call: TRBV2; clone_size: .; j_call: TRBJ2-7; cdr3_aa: CASSAIGDLYEQYF; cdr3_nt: TGTGCCAGCAGTGCTATAGGGGACCTCTACGAGCAGTACTTC
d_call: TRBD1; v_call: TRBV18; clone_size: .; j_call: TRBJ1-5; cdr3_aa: CASSRGQVSRDQPQHF; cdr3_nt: TGTGCCAGCTCGCGGGGACAGGTTAGTAGGGATCAGCCCCAGCATTTT
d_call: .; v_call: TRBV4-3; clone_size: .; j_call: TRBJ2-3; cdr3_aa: CASSFSAGTNEADTQYF; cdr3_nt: TGCGCCAGCAGCTTCTCGGCCGGGACCAACGAAGCGGATACGCAGTATTTT
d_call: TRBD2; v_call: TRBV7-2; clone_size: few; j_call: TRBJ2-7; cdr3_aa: CASSLAGGGAMYEQYF; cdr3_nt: TGTGCCAGCAGCTTAGCTGGCGGGGGGGCCATGTACGAGCAGTACTTC
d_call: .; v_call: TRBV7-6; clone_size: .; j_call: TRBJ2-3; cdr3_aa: CASSLDFLTDTQYF; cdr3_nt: TGTGCCAGCAGCTTGGACTTCCTTACAGATACGCAGTATTTT
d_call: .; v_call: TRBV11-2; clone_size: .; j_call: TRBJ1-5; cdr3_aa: CASSPQRGEPQHF; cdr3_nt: TGTGCCAGCAGCCCCCAACGGGGGGAGCCCCAGCATTTT
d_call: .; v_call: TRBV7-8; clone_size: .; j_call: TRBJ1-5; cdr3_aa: CASSLGLGYHSNQPQHF; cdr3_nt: TGTGCCAGCAGCTTAGGGTTGGGCTATCATAGCAATCAGCCCCAGCATTTT
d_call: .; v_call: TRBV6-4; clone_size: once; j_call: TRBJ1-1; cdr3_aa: CASGDGMNTEAFF; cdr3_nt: TGTGCCAGCGGGGACGGTATGAACACTGAAGCTTTCTTT
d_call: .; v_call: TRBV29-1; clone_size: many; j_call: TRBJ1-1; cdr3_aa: CSVGSGDEAFF; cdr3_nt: TGCAGCGTTGGCAGTGGAGATGAAGCTTTCTTT
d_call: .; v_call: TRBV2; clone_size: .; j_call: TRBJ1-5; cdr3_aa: CASTGTTYSNQPQHF; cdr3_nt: TGTGCCAGCACCGGGACAACCTATAGCAATCAGCCCCAGCATTTT